These T cell receptor beta chains were read from a single sample in a study of T cells in Graves' hyperthyroidism and ophthalmopathy. TCRdb used MiXCR to reprocess the multiplex PCR reads, holding one entry per CDR3 protein. The table lists about 250,000 distinct CDR3 sequences, roughly 22% of them singletons. The sample was blood. These receptors originate from a man aged 30-40 years with Graves' ophthalmopathy. Each CDR3 is given with its conserved first and last residue. Fields, in order: V gene, clone size, J gene, D gene, CDR3 DNA, CDR3 protein. D genes are given only for firm matches. The size entry is marked missing in some rows and otherwise reads once, few, many or a size class.

>TRBV30|few|TRBJ2-1|TRBD1
TGTGCCTGGGCCAGCAGGGGGCTGATCGATGAGCAGTTCTTC
CAWASRGLIDEQFF
>TRBV5-1|-|TRBJ1-4|-
TGCGCCAGCAGCTCATCGGGGGTTAATGAAAAACTGTTTTTT
CASSSSGVNEKLFF
>TRBV28|-|TRBJ2-1|TRBD2
TGTGCCAGCTCCTTCCCCCCTAGCGGGAGGGCCCGGGCAAACAATGAGCAGTTCTTC
CASSFPPSGRARANNEQFF
>TRBV27|few|TRBJ1-1|-
TGTGCCAGCGGAGAGGGCACTGAAGCTTTCTTT
CASGEGTEAFF
>TRBV3-1|many|TRBJ2-1|TRBD2
TGTGCCAGCAGCTGGAGCGGCGGGAGATACAATGAGCAGTTCTTC
CASSWSGGRYNEQFF
>TRBV6-1|-|TRBJ2-2|-
TGTGCCAGCGGTTCTGGTCCCGGCACCGGGGAGCTGTTTTTT
CASGSGPGTGELFF
>TRBV9|few|TRBJ2-3|-
TGTGCCAGCAGCGTAGAAAGGCTAGCCTCTACGCAGTATTTT
CASSVERLASTQYF
>TRBV27|-|TRBJ1-4|-
TGTGCCAGCAGTTTATCTCCCAGTCATGAAAAACTGTTTTTT
CASSLSPSHEKLFF
>TRBV18|-|TRBJ1-1|TRBD1
TGTGCCAGCTCACCGACCGGGACAGTTAACACTGAAGCTTTCTTT
CASSPTGTVNTEAFF
>TRBV11-2|many|TRBJ2-6|TRBD2
TGTGCCAGCAGCCCCAGGATTAGCGGGCGCTCTGGGGCCAACGTCCTGACTTTC
CASSPRISGRSGANVLTF
>TRBV6-1|few|TRBJ2-1|TRBD2
TGTGCCAGCAGCGAATCCGGGACTAGCGGGTACAATGAGCAGTTCTTC
CASSESGTSGYNEQFF
>TRBV3-1|many|TRBJ2-1|TRBD1
TGTGCCAGCAGCCCACTGGGGACAGGGTACCGTGAGCAGTTCTTC
CASSPLGTGYREQFF
>TRBV12-3/TRBV12-4|many|TRBJ1-3|-
TGTGCCAGCAGTCCGCCAGGGCTCCAGGGGGGAAACACCATATATTTT
CASSPPGLQGGNTIYF
>TRBV27|-|TRBJ2-5|-
TGTGCCAGCAGTTTATCGAGACTATTCCAAGAGACCCAGTACTTC
CASSLSRLFQETQYF
>TRBV3-1|-|TRBJ1-3|-
TGTGCCAGCAGCCAAGATGGGCGACGACTCGCGAGCTCTGGAGACACCATATATTTT
CASSQDGRRLASSGDTIYF
>TRBV11-2|few|TRBJ1-4|TRBD1
TGTGCCAGCAGATCGACAGGGCGGAAACTGTTTTTT
CASRSTGRKLFF
>TRBV13|-|TRBJ2-1|-
TGTGCCAGCAGCTCCCGGGTAGGGCGGCACAATGAGCAGTTCTTC
CASSSRVGRHNEQFF
>TRBV2|many|TRBJ2-1|-
TGTGCCAGGGGGGACACTAGCGCCCGAGGTAATGAGCAGTTCTTC
CARGDTSARGNEQFF
>TRBV5-1|many|TRBJ1-1|TRBD1
TGCGCCAGCAGCTCCACCGGGACAGGGTTGAACACTGAAGCTTTCTTT
CASSSTGTGLNTEAFF
>TRBV30|many|TRBJ1-5|-
TGTGCCTGGACCCCCCATGACAGGCGGAATCAGCCCCAGCATTTT
CAWTPHDRRNQPQHF
>TRBV19|-|TRBJ2-1|TRBD2
TGTGCCAGTGGGGCCATAGCGGGTAGCTACAATGAGCAGTTCTTC
CASGAIAGSYNEQFF
>TRBV10-3|-|TRBJ2-7|TRBD1
TGTGCCATTAATCCGGGACAGGGCTACGAGCAGTACTTC
CAINPGQGYEQYF
>TRBV28|-|TRBJ1-5|-
TGTGCCAGCAGTTTAACCCCGGACGGACACCAGGCATATCAGCCCCAGCATTTT
CASSLTPDGHQAYQPQHF
>TRBV18|-|TRBJ2-5|-
TGTGCCAGCTCACCACCGGTGGGGTTCCAAGAGACCCAGTACTTC
CASSPPVGFQETQYF
>TRBV20-1|-|TRBJ1-6|-
TGCAGTGCTAGGTATACGGAAGGTTATTCACCCCTCCACTTT
CSARYTEGYSPLHF
>TRBV6-1|few|TRBJ1-5|-
TGTGCCAGCAGCGTGGACGGTCCCAATCAGCCCCAGCATTTT
CASSVDGPNQPQHF
>TRBV12-3/TRBV12-4|few|TRBJ2-7|TRBD2
TGTGCCAGCGGAATAGCGGGAGTGGGATACGAGCAGTACTTC
CASGIAGVGYEQYF
>TRBV4-1|few|TRBJ1-4|-
TGCGCCAGCAGCGAGGAGGAAAAACTGTTTTTT
CASSEEEKLFF
>TRBV9|once|TRBJ2-2|-
TGTGCCAGCAGCGGAGGAGGGCTGAACACCGGGGAGCTGTTTTTT
CASSGGGLNTGELFF
>TRBV24-1|-|TRBJ2-7|TRBD1
TGTGCCACCAGTGGGGGGGGACAGGGGTGCTACGAGCAGTACTTC
CATSGGGQGCYEQYF
>TRBV12-3/TRBV12-4|many|TRBJ1-5|-
TGTGCCAGCAGCGTGGGCCAGGGTTTCAATCAGCCCCAGCATTTT
CASSVGQGFNQPQHF
>TRBV7-2|-|TRBJ1-2|-
TGTGCCAGCAGCTTAGGGGTCTTGGGCTATGGCTACACCTTC
CASSLGVLGYGYTF
>TRBV7-8|-|TRBJ2-5|TRBD2
TGTGCCAGCAGCAGCCGGACTAGCGCTAAAGAGACCCAGTACTTC
CASSSRTSAKETQYF
>TRBV2|many|TRBJ1-5|-
TGTGCCAGCTGGGACGGCGAGGGATCCCAGCATTTT
CASWDGEGSQHF
>TRBV12-3/TRBV12-4|-|TRBJ2-3|-
TGTGCCAGCACCTTGGCCCCAGAAGCCACAGATACGCAGTATTTT
CASTLAPEATDTQYF
>TRBV4-1|few|TRBJ2-7|-
TGCGCCAGCAGCCAAGTAGACTTAGTAGTCGTCGGCGAGCAGTACTTC
CASSQVDLVVVGEQYF
>TRBV11-2|once|TRBJ1-5|TRBD1
TGTGCCAGCAGCTTAGGCCGGGACAGGGTAGGCAATCAGCCCCAGCATTTT
CASSLGRDRVGNQPQHF
>TRBV28|many|TRBJ2-7|-
TGTGCCAGCAGTTACCCTTCCAGAGCCGAGCAGTACTTC
CASSYPSRAEQYF
>TRBV19|once|TRBJ1-1|-
TGTGCCAGTAGTATAGTGGGGGGACGGAACACTGAAGCTTTCTTT
CASSIVGGRNTEAFF
>TRBV6-2/TRBV6-3|few|TRBJ2-7|TRBD1
TGTGCCAGCAGTTGGGACAGCGTATCCTACGAGCAGTACTTC
CASSWDSVSYEQYF
>TRBV12-3/TRBV12-4|-|TRBJ2-5|-
TGTGCCAGCAGTCACCCCGCCGGCGGCCAAGAGACCCAGTACTTC
CASSHPAGGQETQYF
>TRBV19|-|TRBJ1-5|TRBD1
TGTGCCAGTAGCGTCACAGGGGGGAATCAGCCCCAGCATTTT
CASSVTGGNQPQHF
>TRBV4-1|few|TRBJ1-4|-
TGCGCCAGCAGCCAAGAAAGAGCAGGCACTCGGACTAATGAAAAACTGTTTTTT
CASSQERAGTRTNEKLFF
>TRBV5-1|few|TRBJ1-6|-
TGCGCCAGCAGCTTTCTGGGTTATGACACGGCAAATTCACCCCTCCACTTT
CASSFLGYDTANSPLHF
>TRBV24-1|-|TRBJ2-3|-
TGTGCCACCAGTGATTCACCCTCGGATACGCAGTATTTT
CATSDSPSDTQYF
>TRBV13|-|TRBJ2-1|TRBD2
TGTGCCAGCAGCAACACAGGGCTAGCGGGCGCTAGGGGTGGTGAGCAGTTCTTC
CASSNTGLAGARGGEQFF
>TRBV5-1|many|TRBJ1-1|-
TGCGCCAGCAGCTTGGTACAGAGAAGGGCGTACACTGAAGCTTTCTTT
CASSLVQRRAYTEAFF
>TRBV7-9|few|TRBJ2-3|TRBD2
TGTGCCAGCAGCTTAGCGTCGACTAGCGGGAGGGCCCTCCCAGATACGCAGTATTTT
CASSLASTSGRALPDTQYF
>TRBV18|-|TRBJ1-2|TRBD1
TGTGCCAGCTCCACGGGACAGGGTTCTCCCGCCCACCTTGGCTACACCTTC
CASSTGQGSPAHLGYTF
>TRBV6-1|-|TRBJ2-2|TRBD2
TGTGCCAGCAGAACTAGCGGGAGGGCCGTGAAGCTGTTTTTT
CASRTSGRAVKLFF
>TRBV24-1|few|TRBJ1-4|-
TGTGCCACCAGTGAGGGTCAAAATAATGAAAAACTGTTTTTT
CATSEGQNNEKLFF
>TRBV3-1|few|TRBJ2-3|-
TGCGCCAGCAGCCGAGGGGACTTCGACAAAGATACGCAGTATTTT
CASSRGDFDKDTQYF
>TRBV29-1|-|TRBJ1-2|TRBD1
TGCAGCGTTGAAGCGGGGACAGGGAACTATGGCTACACCTTC
CSVEAGTGNYGYTF
>TRBV6-1|-|TRBJ1-4|-
TGTGCCAGCCGGGGGCCCACTAATGAAAAACTGTTTTTT
CASRGPTNEKLFF
>TRBV20-1|-|TRBJ2-1|TRBD2
TGCAGTGCTAGAGATGTCCTAGCGGGAGGGGGTGAGCAGTTCTTC
CSARDVLAGGGEQFF
>TRBV2|many|TRBJ1-2|-
TGTGCCAGCACTTCCAGCGCGGTCTATGGCTACACCTTC
CASTSSAVYGYTF
>TRBV7-3|-|TRBJ2-5|TRBD2
TGTGCCAGCAGCTTAGGGGCGGGAGGGCTGGAAGAGACCCAGTACTTC
CASSLGAGGLEETQYF
>TRBV30|few|TRBJ1-2|-
TGTGCCTGGAGTGCCCCCTCCATGACAGTTAACTATGGCTACACCTTC
CAWSAPSMTVNYGYTF
>TRBV3-1|few|TRBJ2-7|-
TGTGTCAGCAGCCAGGGGACCGGCGGAGGCAAGCAGTACTTC
CVSSQGTGGGKQYF
>TRBV7-3|-|TRBJ2-3|-
TGCGCCAGCAGCCAACCCTTGGGTGGTTTTGCAGATACGCGGTATTTT
CASSQPLGGFADTRYF